This is a list of T cell receptor beta chains from one sample in a study of early T cells in non-severe SARS-CoV-2 infection. TCRdb processed the 5' RACE reads anew with MiXCR; each CDR3 protein has one entry. The data contain 45,000 to 70,000 distinct CDR3 sequences, more than 9% of them singletons. Sequences were obtained from whole blood. The receptor source for this set is an adult who was a healthcare worker with PCR-confirmed SARS-CoV-2 infection or an uninfected control (not recorded which). CDR3s include the opening cysteine and the closing phenylalanine or tryptophan. D genes are given only for firm matches. Clone size appears in some rows only: once, few, many, or a class for an expanded clone.

clone size | D gene | J gene | V gene | CDR3 protein | CDR3 DNA
many | - | TRBJ1-5 | TRBV20-1 | CSARPSTGRVGQPQHF | TGCAGTGCTAGACCCTCAACGGGGAGGGTCGGTCAGCCCCAGCATTTT
- | - | TRBJ1-1 | TRBV7-9 | CASSSGTLGEAFF | TGTGCCAGCAGCTCCGGGACCTTGGGGGAAGCTTTCTTT
many | - | TRBJ1-2 | TRBV4-1 | CASSPDTTYGYTF | TGCGCCAGCAGCCCTGACACTACCTATGGCTACACCTTC
many | TRBD1 | TRBJ2-7 | TRBV10-3 | CAISKTGTSYEQYF | TGTGCCATCAGCAAGACAGGGACCTCCTACGAGCAGTACTTC
- | - | TRBJ1-6 | TRBV7-9 | CASSLVGSYNSPLHF | TGTGCCAGCAGCTTAGTTGGGAGCTATAATTCACCCCTCCACTTT
- | TRBD2 | TRBJ2-3 | TRBV10-2 | CASSKTSGATSSTDTQYF | TGCGCCAGCAGTAAGACTAGCGGAGCCACCTCTAGCACAGATACGCAGTATTTT
few | TRBD1 | TRBJ2-7 | TRBV29-1 | CSFEGQGYEQYF | TGCAGCTTTGAGGGACAGGGGTACGAGCAGTACTTC
few | - | TRBJ2-7 | TRBV7-8 | CASSLRKEYEQYF | TGTGCCAGCAGCCTTAGAAAGGAATACGAGCAGTACTTC
few | - | TRBJ1-4 | TRBV7-9 | CASSPGRGDEKLFF | TGTGCCAGCAGCCCGGGGCGAGGGGATGAAAAACTGTTTTTT
- | - | TRBJ2-7 | TRBV5-6 | CASSGTNEQYF | TGTGCCAGCAGCGGCACCAACGAGCAGTACTTC
few | - | TRBJ1-2 | TRBV28 | CAIKKNLYGYTF | TGTGCAATTAAAAAGAACCTCTATGGCTACACCTTC
few | - | TRBJ2-7 | TRBV7-9 | CASSLAWGSEQYF | TGTGCCAGCAGCTTAGCGTGGGGATCCGAGCAGTACTTC
few | TRBD1 | TRBJ2-5 | TRBV5-5 | CASSGTGGGETQYF | TGTGCCAGCAGCGGGACAGGGGGCGGCGAGACCCAGTACTTC
few | - | TRBJ1-2 | TRBV4-1 | CASSQAGIGYTF | TGCGCCAGCAGCCAAGCAGGGATCGGCTACACCTTC
- | - | TRBJ2-4 | TRBV20-1 | CSATRGGTKNIQYF | TGCAGTGCTACCCGAGGGGGGACCAAAAACATTCAGTACTTC
many | - | TRBJ2-7 | TRBV6-1 | CTAFGQKAYEQYF | TGTACCGCATTCGGGCAAAAGGCCTACGAGCAGTACTTC
- | TRBD1 | TRBJ2-2 | TRBV29-1 | CSVAGTGITGELFF | TGCAGCGTTGCCGGGACAGGCATCACCGGGGAGCTGTTTTTT
- | - | TRBJ2-7 | TRBV28 | CASTDRLANEQYF | TGTGCCAGCACCGATAGGCTGGCGAACGAGCAGTACTTC
once | - | TRBJ2-7 | TRBV7-9 | CASSAFVRLSYEQYF | TGTGCCAGCAGCGCGTTTGTGAGGTTGTCCTACGAGCAGTACTTC
many | TRBD1 | TRBJ1-5 | TRBV2 | CASSESSGGYQPQHF | TGTGCCAGCAGTGAATCGTCAGGGGGCTATCAGCCCCAGCATTTT
few | - | TRBJ2-3 | TRBV12-3/TRBV12-4 | CASTPGADTQYF | TGTGCCAGCACCCCGGGGGCAGATACGCAGTATTTT
- | TRBD1 | TRBJ2-2 | TRBV28 | CASSLSDRGTGELFF | TGTGCCAGCAGTTTATCGGACAGGGGGACCGGGGAGCTGTTTTTT
- | - | TRBJ1-1 | TRBV6-1 | CASRESMNTEAFF | TGTGCCAGCAGGGAAAGTATGAACACTGAAGCTTTCTTT
- | - | TRBJ2-3 | TRBV27 | CASSFHRVADTQYF | TGTGCCAGCAGTTTCCATAGGGTCGCGGATACGCAGTATTTT
few | - | TRBJ1-5 | TRBV5-1 | CASRAELNQPQHF | TGCGCCAGCAGGGCGGAGCTCAATCAGCCCCAGCATTTT
- | - | TRBJ2-7 | TRBV7-6 | CASSQRGSYEQYF | TGTGCCAGCAGCCAAAGGGGCTCCTACGAGCAGTACTTC
few | - | TRBJ2-7 | TRBV7-9 | CASSSRENSYEQYF | TGTGCCAGCAGCTCTCGGGAGAACAGCTACGAGCAGTACTTC
- | - | TRBJ2-2 | TRBV27 | CASSFGFRANTGELFF | TGTGCCAGCAGTTTCGGTTTCCGCGCGAACACCGGGGAGCTGTTTTTT
- | - | TRBJ2-2 | TRBV4-1 | CASSRGTLNTGELFF | TGCGCCAGCAGCCGAGGGACACTGAACACCGGGGAGCTGTTTTTT
few | - | TRBJ2-1 | TRBV21-1 | CASSVDRKTGGPYNEQFF | TGTGCCAGCAGCGTGGACCGAAAGACAGGGGGCCCCTACAATGAGCAGTTCTTC
many | - | TRBJ2-1 | TRBV7-2 | CASSPFGGEQFF | TGTGCCAGCAGCCCATTTGGAGGGGAGCAGTTCTTC
- | - | TRBJ1-3 | TRBV29-1 | CSVEVQGPNTIYF | TGCAGCGTTGAAGTACAGGGCCCAAACACCATATATTTT
many | TRBD1 | TRBJ1-1 | TRBV9 | CASSVEQGGISEAFF | TGTGCCAGCAGCGTAGAACAGGGGGGAATCTCTGAAGCTTTCTTT
few | - | TRBJ2-1 | TRBV7-9 | CASSVRDGDDEQFF | TGTGCCAGCAGCGTTAGGGACGGAGACGATGAGCAGTTCTTC
many | - | TRBJ2-6 | TRBV6-4 | CASSDSLSGANVLTF | TGTGCCAGCAGTGACTCCCTCTCTGGGGCCAACGTCCTGACTTTC
many | - | TRBJ1-2 | TRBV7-8 | CASSSRQSNYGYTF | TGTGCCAGCAGCTCACGACAATCCAACTATGGCTACACCTTC
- | TRBD2 | TRBJ2-1 | TRBV6-1 | CATSPGLAGANEQFF | TGTGCCACCTCGCCGGGACTAGCGGGGGCCAATGAGCAGTTCTTC
few | TRBD2 | TRBJ2-2 | TRBV11-2 | CASSFPTSGLNTGELFF | TGTGCCAGCAGCTTTCCGACTAGCGGGTTGAACACCGGGGAGCTGTTTTTT
once | - | TRBJ1-1 | TRBV18 | CASSPQQETNTEAFF | TGTGCCAGCTCCCCTCAACAGGAGACCAACACTGAAGCTTTCTTT
- | TRBD1 | TRBJ2-7 | TRBV5-1 | CACSLGQGGGEQYF | TGCGCCTGCAGCCTGGGACAGGGTGGCGGCGAGCAGTACTTC
few | TRBD2 | TRBJ2-1 | TRBV28 | CASSPHPSGRAPYNEQFF | TGTGCCAGCAGTCCCCACCCTAGCGGGAGAGCCCCCTACAATGAGCAGTTCTTC
many | - | TRBJ2-3 | TRBV2 | CASKKGSPGDTQYF | TGTGCCAGCAAAAAAGGGAGTCCGGGAGATACGCAGTATTTT
many | TRBD1 | TRBJ2-2 | TRBV29-1 | CSVRRGQGIDGELFF | TGCAGCGTTAGAAGGGGACAGGGGATTGACGGGGAGCTGTTTTTT
many | TRBD1 | TRBJ1-4 | TRBV18 | CASSPQGQVNEKLFF | TGTGCCAGCTCACCACAGGGACAGGTTAATGAAAAACTGTTTTTT
many | TRBD1 | TRBJ2-2 | TRBV11-1 | CASSLQGATGELFF | TGTGCCAGCAGCTTGCAGGGGGCAACCGGGGAGCTGTTTTTT
- | - | TRBJ2-7 | TRBV11-2 | CASSPWGSSYEQYF | TGTGCCAGCAGCCCCTGGGGGAGCTCCTACGAGCAGTACTTC
many | - | TRBJ1-1 | TRBV20-1 | CSGVIRLQAFF | TGCAGTGGCGTTATCAGGCTTCAAGCTTTCTTT
few | - | TRBJ2-2 | TRBV7-3 | CASSDGTETGELFF | TGTGCCAGCAGCGACGGGACCGAGACCGGGGAGCTGTTTTTT
many | TRBD2 | TRBJ2-5 | TRBV11-1 | CASSLATSGGRPRYF | TGTGCCAGCAGCTTAGCGACTAGCGGGGGCCGACCTCGGTACTTC
- | - | TRBJ2-7 | TRBV12-3/TRBV12-4 | CASRDSLSSGYEQYF | TGTGCCAGCAGGGACAGCCTCAGCAGCGGTTACGAGCAGTACTTC
few | - | TRBJ2-7 | TRBV7-3 | CASSSGPTYEQYF | TGTGCCAGCAGCTCCGGGCCTACATACGAGCAGTACTTC
many | TRBD1 | TRBJ1-5 | TRBV18 | CASSLGQGGQPQHF | TGTGCCAGCTCACTCGGACAGGGGGGCCAGCCCCAGCATTTT
- | TRBD1 | TRBJ1-6 | TRBV6-6 | CASTLRGRGNSPLHF | TGTGCCAGCACTCTCAGGGGGCGAGGTAATTCACCCCTCCACTTT
many | - | TRBJ1-4 | TRBV4-1 | CASSHGVTTNEKLFF | TGCGCCAGCAGCCACGGGGTGACAACTAATGAAAAACTGTTTTTT